The sequence of this T cell receptor (beta chain) was determined in a study of PD-1 blockade in classical Hodgkin lymphoma. Time point in this sample: newly diagnosed, previously untreated cHL patient sample. Through magnetic negative selection, CD8+ T cells were separated from PBMCs that had been thawed. Trimming removed 5 bases from V and 4 bases from J, with 14 bases in between. The CDR3 loop spans 14 amino acids. In germline, CDR1 is SNHLY, CDR2 FYNNEI. A remark on this clone: The target antigen is unknown.

Only in-frame clones appear in the TCRdb table, and some are missing; sequencing was by immunoSEQ multiplex PCR. The profile shows 13,000 to 15,000 clones, approximately 91% of them singletons. Study-wide points: Reports described newly diagnosed patients as having lower baseline TCR diversity than healthy donors. Repertoires differed for reasons still undefined, possibly disease activity or prior therapy.

The rearrangement links TRBV2 to TRBJ1-2; a possible D gene is TRBD1 (6 bases). Input material: CD8+ T cells from blood. The sequence derives from a human donor with classical Hodgkin lymphoma. The CDR3, as DNA: TGTGCCAGCAGTACTAACAGGGCCGGCTATGGCTACACCTTC. This sequence encodes CASSTNRAGYGYTF.